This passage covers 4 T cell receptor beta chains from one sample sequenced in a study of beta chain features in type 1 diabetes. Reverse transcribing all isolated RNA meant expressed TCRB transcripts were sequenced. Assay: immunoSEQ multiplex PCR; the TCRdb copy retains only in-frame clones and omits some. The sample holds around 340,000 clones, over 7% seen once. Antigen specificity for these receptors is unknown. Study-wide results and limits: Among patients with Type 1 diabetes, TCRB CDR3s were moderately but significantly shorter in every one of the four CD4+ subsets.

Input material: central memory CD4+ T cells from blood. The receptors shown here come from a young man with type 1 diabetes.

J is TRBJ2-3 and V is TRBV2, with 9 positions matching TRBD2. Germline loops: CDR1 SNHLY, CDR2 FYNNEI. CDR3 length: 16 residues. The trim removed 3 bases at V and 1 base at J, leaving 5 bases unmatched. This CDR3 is CASSEIQRGGTDTQYF. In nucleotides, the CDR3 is TGTGCCAGCAGTGAGATACAGCGGGGGGGCACAGATACGCAGTATTTT.

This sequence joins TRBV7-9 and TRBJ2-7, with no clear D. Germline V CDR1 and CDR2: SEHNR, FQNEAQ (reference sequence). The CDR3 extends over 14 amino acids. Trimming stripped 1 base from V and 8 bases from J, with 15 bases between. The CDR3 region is CASSLVGEFGQQYF. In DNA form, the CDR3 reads TGTGCCAGCAGCTTAGTAGGCGAGTTCGGGCAGCAGTACTTC.

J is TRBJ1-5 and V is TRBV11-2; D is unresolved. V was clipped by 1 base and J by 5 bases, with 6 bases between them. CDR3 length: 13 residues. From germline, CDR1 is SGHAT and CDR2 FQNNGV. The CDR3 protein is CASSLAQDQPQHF. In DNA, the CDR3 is TGTGCCAGCAGCTTAGCTCAGGATCAGCCCCAGCATTTT.

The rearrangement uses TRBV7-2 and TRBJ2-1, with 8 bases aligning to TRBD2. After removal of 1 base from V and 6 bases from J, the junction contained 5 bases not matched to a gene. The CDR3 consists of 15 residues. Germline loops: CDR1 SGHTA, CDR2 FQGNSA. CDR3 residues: CASSLVLGGANEQFF. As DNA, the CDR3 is TGTGCCAGCAGCTTAGTTCTCGGGGGGGCCAATGAGCAGTTCTTC.